What follows describes a single T cell receptor (beta chain). The data derive from a study of T cell changes during pregnancy in multiple sclerosis. The CDR3 loop spans 13 amino acids. CDR1 is GTSNPN and CDR2 is SVGIG in the germline V gene (reference sequence). V lost 4 bases to trimming and J lost 7 bases; unmatched junction nucleotides: 4. Clones were read by immunoSEQ multiplex PCR, and TCRdb kept only the in-frame ones, dropping some. The sample has some 70,000 clones; approximately 92% are singletons. The V call is TRBV30, the J call TRBJ2-1, with 10 bases that match TRBD1. The sequence derives from a female donor in good health, enrolled as a control in a pregnancy study. The sequences come from peripheral blood, collected after pregnancy. The CDR3 DNA reads TGTGCCTGGAAGAGACAGGGGGCAAATGAGCAGTTCTTC. Its translation: CAWKRQGANEQFF.